This T cell receptor beta chain was recovered during a study of cytomegalovirus exposure and HLA in healthy donors. With 60 Vbeta and 13 Jbeta primers, the PCR was carried out. Sequenced by immunoSEQ multiplex PCR; TCRdb stores in-frame clones only, minus some. This sample has around 160,000 clones; roughly three quarters occur once, and the top ten carry about 4.3%. The length of the CDR3 is 15 residues. Trimming stripped 0 bases from V and 5 bases from J, with 14 bases between. The germline CDR1 and CDR2 sequences are SGHNT and YYREEE (reference sequence). Study-level results: The majority of TCR sequences were rare, yet some public TCRs appeared in many donors. In a later analysis, a missense DCLRE1C variant was linked to TCR beta V- and J-gene trimming.

A note on this clone: Antigen: not known.

The chain couples TRBV5-4 to TRBJ1-1; the D gene is possibly TRBD1 (5 bases). This sequence was found in a man between 18 and 29 years old in good health and CMV-seropositive. The sequencing input was PBMCs. Here the CDR3 reads CASSLGEGRGTEAFF. The CDR3 DNA sequence: TGTGCCAGCAGCTTGGGGGAGGGGCGGGGGACTGAAGCTTTCTTT.